The 28 T cell receptor beta chains given below trace back to one sample, sequenced in a study of glioma-infiltrating T cells. The iRepertoire nested amplicon-rescue multiplex PCR amplified TCR alpha and beta CDR3s from RNA. TCRdb re-called the multiplex PCR reads with MiXCR, one entry per CDR3 protein. The data show 300,000 to 400,000 distinct CDR3 sequences, roughly two fifths seen once. Sequenced: glioma tissue, nonneoplastic brain tissue, or PBMCs (not recorded which). The receptors shown here come from a human donor with low-grade glioma or glioblastoma, undergoing nonglioma brain surgery, or in good health (not recorded which).

A word on this clonotype: Possible read error: a much larger clone is one base away. V gene TRBV20-1 combines with J gene TRBJ1-5; unclear D gene. CDR1 DFQATT and CDR2 SNEGSKA come from the germline V gene (reference sequence). The CDR3 is made up of 11 amino acids. The CDR3 DNA follows: TGCGGTGCTAGAGACGGGAGGGCCCAGCATTTT. Its translation: CGARDGRAQHF.

In this sample, this clonotype turned up a few times. V and J are TRBV6-1 and TRBJ2-7; 8 bases fit TRBD1. The V gene end was trimmed by 6 bases and the J gene end by 7 bases; junction bases not matched to a gene: 14. The CDR3 length is 15 residues. Germline CDR1 is MNHNS and CDR2 is SASEGT. CDR3 bases: TGTGCCAGCAGCCCGAGAGGCGTCAGGGGGCAAGAGCAGTACTTC. Amino acid sequence: CASSPRGVRGQEQYF.

V usage is TRBV5-1 and J usage is TRBJ1-2, with D uncertain. This CDR3 contains 13 residues. V lost 2 bases to trimming and J lost 8 bases, with 13 bases between them. CDR1 is SGHRS and CDR2 is YFSETQ in the germline V gene. The DNA of the CDR3 is TGCGCCAGCAGCTTTGCACAGATGGAAGGCTACACCTTC. Translating it yields CASSFAQMEGYTF.

This chain connects TRBV7-2 to TRBJ1-5; D might be TRBD1 (6 bases). With 2 bases removed from V and 6 bases from J, the gap between germline ends came to 11 bases. The CDR3 has 14 residues. Germline values: CDR1 SGHTA, CDR2 FQGNSA. The DNA for the CDR3 is TGTGCCAGCAGCTTATTGGGGGCTGGTCAGCCCCAGCATTTT. Translation gives CASSLLGAGQPQHF. The entire variable domain, with the rest obtained from reference TRBV7-2 and TRBJ1-5, is as follows: GAGVSQSPSNKVTEKGKDVELRCDPISGHTALYWYRQSLGQGLEFLIYFQGNSAPDKSGLPSDRFSAERTGGSVSTLTIQRTQQEDSAVYLCASSLLGAGQPQHFGDGTRLSIL.

There are many counts of this clonotype. The chain couples TRBV6-1 to TRBJ1-1; TRBD1 agrees at 7 bases. CDR3 length: 14 amino acids. Germline trimming cut 2 bases from V and 7 bases from J; bases unmatched to any gene: 7. The V gene's germline CDR1 is MNHNS and CDR2 SASEGT. The CDR3 sequence is CASSERTGPHEAFF. DNA of the CDR3: TGTGCCAGCAGTGAACGGACAGGACCACATGAAGCTTTCTTT.

Concerning this clonotype itself: The junction and the germline gene differ at one end; a read error may be behind it. The chain uses TRBV25-1 and TRBJ2-5, with D perhaps matching TRBD1 (6 bases). Germline lookup yields CDR1 MGHDK and CDR2 SYGVNS. CDR3 length: 12 residues. CDR3 DNA sequence: TGTGCCAGCAGTTGGGGGCAAGAGACCCAGAACTTC. Translated: CASSWGQETQNF.

The chain couples TRBV4-2 to TRBJ2-7; D possibly corresponds to TRBD2 (5 bases). The CDR3 is made up of 14 amino acids. The V gene's germline CDR1 is LGHNA and CDR2 YNFKEQ. V lost 10 bases and J 2 bases, leaving 18 bases between the germline ends. The CDR3 sequence is CATLRPGKTYEQYF. DNA of the CDR3: TGTGCCACCCTCAGGCCCGGGAAAACCTACGAGCAGTACTTC.

DNA for the CDR3: TGTGCCAGCAGCTTAGCGGGGGTTAGTAGCGGGAGTGGTAATGAGCAGTTCTTC. This translates into CASSLAGVSSGSGNEQFF. The genes are TRBV7-2 and TRBJ2-1; 9 nucleotides agree with TRBD2. The CDR3 is made up of 18 amino acids. Germline trimming cut 0 bases from V and 7 bases from J; bases unmatched to any gene: 13. Germline V gene sequence: CDR1 SGHTA, CDR2 FQGNSA.

The chain has TRBV7-9 and TRBJ2-7; 8 bases are a match to TRBD2. The CDR3 totals 14 residues. The V gene end was trimmed by 6 bases and the J gene end by 5 bases; junction bases not matched to a gene: 9. The germline gives CDR1 SEHNR, CDR2 FQNEAQ (reference sequence). In DNA form, the CDR3 reads TGTGCCAGCAGGTTTTCGGGAGGGGATGACGAGCAGTACTTC. Its protein is CASRFSGGDDEQYF.

In regard to this clonotype: A much more abundant neighbour one base away suggests this may be a read error. The V and J genes are TRBV20-1 and TRBJ2-1; TRBD2 matches at 7 bases. Germline-derived CDR1 and CDR2 are DFQATT and SNEGSKA (reference sequence). This CDR3 spans 15 amino acids. The CDR3 DNA sequence: TGCAGTGCTAGACTGAAACTAGCGCGGAACAATAAGCAGTTCTTC. Encoded protein: CSARLKLARNNKQFF.

There are a few counts of this clonotype. The chain joins TRBV20-1 to TRBJ2-3; D is unclear. Looked up from germline, CDR1 is DFQATT and CDR2 is SNEGSKA (reference sequence). V was pared by 4 bases and J by 7 bases, with 9 bases between. The CDR3 runs 11 residues. DNA of the CDR3: TGCAGTGCTACCCAGTCGCATACGCAGTATTTT. Translated, it gives CSATQSHTQYF.

The chain employs TRBV6-9 and TRBJ1-4; 10 positions agree with TRBD1. Germline V lookup: CDR1 MNHGY, CDR2 SVAAGI. With 2 bases clipped from V and 5 bases from J, the junction kept 2 bases outside the gene matches. The CDR3 contains 15 residues. The chain's CDR3 is CASSYMGQGNEKLFF. CDR3 DNA: TGTGCCAGCAGTTATATGGGACAGGGGAATGAAAAACTGTTTTTT.

The chain joins TRBV7-2 to TRBJ2-6, with D uncertain. The V gene lost 4 bases and the J gene lost 0 bases, with 10 bases spanning the gap. This CDR3 has 16 residues. The germline V gene has CDR1 SGHTA and CDR2 FQGNSA. For the CDR3, the DNA is TGTGCCAGCAGCTCACCCAGAGGCTCTGGGGCCAACGTCCTGACTTTC. Amino acid sequence: CASSSPRGSGANVLTF.

In DNA form, the CDR3 reads TGCAGTGCTAGCGTAGCGGGAGGCCTCAACAATGAGCAGTTCTTC. Protein: CSASVAGGLNNEQFF. The chain has TRBV20-1 and TRBJ2-1; 10 nucleotides agree with TRBD2. This CDR3 is built from 15 residues. V lost 3 bases and J lost 5; bases outside the gene matches: 7. CDR1 is DFQATT, CDR2 SNEGSKA, per germline (reference sequence).

The table lists this clonotype with a count of one. This clone may be a read error of a much larger clone one base away. V usage is TRBV6-6 and J usage is TRBJ1-1; D gene uncertain. CDR3 length: 17 amino acids. Germline V CDR1 and CDR2: MNHNY, SVGAGI (reference sequence). The DNA for the CDR3 is TGTGCCAGAAGTTACACCCCAGGTTCAGATAAATACACTGAAGCTTTCTTT. This gives the protein CARSYTPGSDKYTEAFF.

This clonotype was counted only a few times. J is TRBJ2-4 and V is TRBV25-1; TRBD2 matches at 7 bases. Germline loops: CDR1 MGHDK, CDR2 SYGVNS. Trimming took 2 bases from V and 1 from J; bases not matched to a gene: 11. The CDR3 length is 18 residues. The CDR3 sequence is CASSENPRAGRAKNIQYF. The CDR3 DNA reads TGTGCCAGCAGTGAAAACCCCCGAGCCGGGAGGGCCAAAAACATTCAGTACTTC.

The chain has TRBV10-3 and TRBJ2-7, with 13 bases fitting TRBD2. V lost 0 bases and J lost 4; bases outside the gene matches: 6. Germline CDR1 is ENHRY and CDR2 is SYGVKD. The CDR3 is made up of 17 amino acids. CDR3 DNA: TGTGCCATCAGTGAGTCCGTGACTAGCGGGAGGTCGTACGAGCAGTACTTC. Translation gives CAISESVTSGRSYEQYF.

The chain carries TRBV29-1 and TRBJ2-1; D uncertain. The CDR3 length is 14 residues. V was pared by 5 bases and J by 0 bases, with 11 bases between. Germline V lookup: CDR1 SQVTM, CDR2 ANQGSEA. The CDR3 nucleotides read TGCAGCGTTTCCCAGCCTAGCTCCTACAATGAGCAGTTCTTC. Translation: CSVSQPSSYNEQFF.

Remarks on this clonotype: This may come from a read error, since a much larger clone is one base off. The V call is TRBV7-2, the J call TRBJ2-1; 9 nucleotides agree with TRBD1. The length of the CDR3 is 16 residues. Unmatched junction bases numbered 14, after V lost 5 bases and J lost 9 bases. Looked up from germline, CDR1 is SGHTA and CDR2 is FQGNSA. The CDR3 is CASSPGGTGNLGEQFF. In nucleotides, the CDR3 is TGTGCCAGCAGCCCCGGAGGGACAGGGAATTTAGGTGAGCAGTTCTTC.

This clonotype appeared many times. The chain is built from TRBV6-1 and TRBJ2-5, with D unclear. The CDR3 loop spans 15 amino acids. Germline V gene data show CDR1 as MNHNS and CDR2 as SASEGT. The V end was cut by 6 bases, the J end by 0 bases, with 14 bases between. CDR3 in DNA: TGTGCCAGCAGCGCATCTTTCAGTAACCAAGAGACCCAGTACTTC. Translating gives CASSASFSNQETQYF.

To note about this clonotype: This clone may be a read error of a much larger clone one base away. The chain is built from TRBV6-5 and TRBJ2-2, with TRBD1 as a possible D gene (6 bases). Looked up from germline, CDR1 is MNHEY and CDR2 is SVGAGI. The CDR3 is made up of 17 amino acids. CDR3 in amino acids: CASSLTRGGPNNGELFF. DNA for the CDR3: TGTGCCAGCAGTTTAACGAGAGGGGGTCCGAACAACGGGGAGCTGTTTTTT.

The rearrangement links TRBV28 to TRBJ1-4, with 9 bases that match TRBD1. Per germline, CDR1 MDHEN and CDR2 SYDVKM. The V segment lost 4 bases and the J segment 7 bases; nucleotides outside the gene matches: 7. CDR3 length: 15 amino acids. CDR3 coding DNA: TGTGCCAGCAGTTCCCCCGGGACAGGGTCTGAAAAACTGTTTTTT. Translating it yields CASSSPGTGSEKLFF. Combining the CDR3 with reference TRBV28 and TRBJ1-4 gives the whole variable domain DVKVTQSSRYLVKRTGEKVFLECVQDMDHENMFWYRQDPGLGLRLIYFSYDVKMKEKGDIPEGYSVSREKKERFSLILESASTNQTSMYLCASSSPGTGSEKLFFGSGTQLSVL.

In its sample, this clonotype was seen a few times. V usage is TRBV12-3 or TRBV12-4 and J usage is TRBJ2-1; D is perhaps TRBD2 (6 bases). Trimming stripped 3 bases from V and 5 bases from J, with 11 bases between. CDR3 length equals 14 residues. This chain's CDR3 is CASSLRDPNNEQFF. CDR3 nucleotides: TGTGCCAGCAGTTTGCGGGACCCAAACAATGAGCAGTTCTTC.

CDR3 in DNA: TGTGCCAGCATGGAGCGGAGCATCTACGAGCAGTACTTC. Protein sequence: CASMERSIYEQYF. The rearrangement links TRBV2 to TRBJ2-7; a weak D match, TRBD2 (5 bases). CDR1 is SNHLY and CDR2 is FYNNEI in the germline V gene. CDR3 length: 13 amino acids. V lost 7 bases, J lost 3 bases, and 13 bases lay in between.

This CDR3 is CASSPEATGDEQFF. In DNA form, the CDR3 reads TGTGCCAGTAGTCCCGAAGCGACCGGGGATGAGCAGTTCTTC. The J gene is TRBJ2-1, the V gene TRBV19; D possibly corresponds to TRBD2 (5 bases). The CDR3 sequence is 14 residues long. V was pared by 5 bases and J by 8 bases, with 16 bases between. CDR1 is LNHDA, CDR2 SQIVND, per germline (reference sequence).

This clonotype has at least ten counts. The chain has TRBV28 and TRBJ1-1; 7 positions agree with TRBD1. J lost 5 bases, V lost 7 bases, and 7 bases had no gene match. Per germline, CDR1 MDHEN and CDR2 SYDVKM. The CDR3 is 13 amino acids. The CDR3 DNA follows: TGTGCCAGCATCGACAGGGTTCGGACTGAAGCTTTCTTT. Protein sequence: CASIDRVRTEAFF.

This clonotype was observed a few times. The CDR3 nucleotides read TGTGCCATCAGCCTACAGGGGGCCTTAGACACCATATATTTT. Protein sequence: CAISLQGALDTIYF. The rearrangement uses TRBV10-3 and TRBJ1-3; 9 nucleotides line up with TRBD1. There are 14 residues in the CDR3. After removal of 6 bases from V and 8 bases from J, the junction contained 8 bases not matched to a gene. Germline assignment: CDR1 ENHRY and CDR2 SYGVKD.

About this clonotype itself: A much larger clone sits a single nucleotide away, making a read error possible. V is TRBV28 and J is TRBJ1-5; TRBD1 is a possible D gene (5 bases). CDR1 MDHEN and CDR2 SYDVKM come from the germline V gene. The CDR3 is 16 amino acids. CDR3 DNA: TGTGCCAGCAGTTTATGGCCAGGGTGGGCTCATCAGTCCCAGCATTTT. Residues: CASSLWPGWAHQSQHF.